These 2 T cell receptor beta chains share one sample of origin, sequenced in a study of T cell responses to AZD1222 COVID-19 vaccine. Clones were sequenced by immunoSEQ multiplex PCR, and TCRdb holds only the in-frame ones, with some missing. The sample shows 140,000 to 150,000 clones, over 90% of them seen only once. Sequencing used peripheral blood, obtained on day 0 of AZD1222 vaccination. These receptors came from an adult in good health.

The gene calls are TRBV9 and TRBJ2-3; TRBD2 aligns across 7 bases. With V trimmed by 3 bases and J by 5 bases, 15 bases remained unmatched. CDR1 and CDR2 from the germline V gene are SGDLS and YYNGEE. The CDR3 consists of 17 residues. This chain's CDR3 is CASSAVGEAGAIDTQYF. Here the CDR3 DNA reads TGTGCCAGCAGCGCAGTGGGAGAGGCGGGAGCTATAGATACGCAGTATTTT.

The chain has TRBV9 and TRBJ1-4; no reliable D call. The germline gives CDR1 SGDLS, CDR2 YYNGEE. The length of the CDR3 is 14 residues. V was cut by 0 bases and J by 7 bases, with 10 bases left in between. In DNA form, the CDR3 reads TGTGCCAGCAGCGTAGTAGGGCTGGCTGAAAAACTGTTTTTT. Protein sequence: CASSVVGLAEKLFF.